The 14 T cell receptor beta chains given below trace back to one sample, sequenced in a study of T cells in Graves' hyperthyroidism and ophthalmopathy. Researchers amplified the TCR beta CDR3 regions from RNA transcripts. During a first-round RT-PCR of the TCR CDR3, the HTBI primer set was used. MiXCR, run by TCRdb on the multiplex PCR reads, gives a single entry per CDR3 protein. The sample carries 300,000 to 350,000 distinct CDR3 sequences, roughly 18% recorded once. The sequencing sample was made of blood. These receptors were obtained from a woman in her 50s with Graves' hyperthyroidism.

The chain joins TRBV6-1 to TRBJ2-2; 16 positions match TRBD2. Per germline, CDR1 MNHNS and CDR2 SASEGT. The CDR3 covers 20 residues. The junction had 20 bases not matched to a gene; V was cut back by 11 bases and J by 5 bases. The CDR3 DNA sequence: TGTGCCTCACTTAATACCGGGACTAGCGGGAGGGCCGATCGAACCGGGGAGCTGTTTTTT. It codes for CASLNTGTSGRADRTGELFF.

In its sample, this clonotype was seen a few times. This may be a read error, as it is one base from a much larger clone. The rearrangement links TRBV20-1 to TRBJ2-3; no definite D call. This CDR3 comprises 13 residues. Trimming took 1 base from V and 2 from J, leaving 7 bases between them. CDR1 and CDR2 (germline): DFQATT, SNEGSKA (reference sequence). The CDR3 sequence is CSARAGSTDTQYF. CDR3 nucleotide sequence: TGCAGTGCTAGAGCGGGCTCCACAGATACGCAGTATTTT.

The chain recombines TRBV12-3 or TRBV12-4 with TRBJ2-2; the match to TRBD1 covers 9 bases. The V and J ends lost 5 bases and 7 bases, in that order; junction bases with no gene match: 8. The CDR3 has 15 amino acids. CDR3 DNA sequence: TGTGCCAGCAGTCCACGGGACAGGGTGAACGGGGAGCTGTTTTTT. This codes for CASSPRDRVNGELFF.

The chain carries TRBV19 and TRBJ2-7; D possibly corresponds to TRBD2 (6 bases). Trimming stripped 5 bases from V and 2 bases from J, with 16 bases between. This CDR3 has 15 amino acids. Germline CDR1 and CDR2: LNHDA and SQIVND (reference sequence). The CDR3 region is CASSADQTSTYEQYF. CDR3 nucleotide sequence: TGTGCCAGTAGTGCCGACCAGACTAGTACCTACGAGCAGTACTTC.

This clonotype showed up many times. The J gene is TRBJ1-1, the V gene TRBV2; weak D call: TRBD1 (6 bases). Trimming took 6 bases from V and 2 from J, leaving 19 bases between them. CDR1 and CDR2 (germline): SNHLY, FYNNEI. The CDR3 is 16 amino acids. CDR3 sequence (DNA): TGTGCCAGCAGGGCCCTTGGGGCGGGGGCAAACACTGAAGCTTTCTTT. This encodes CASRALGAGANTEAFF.

This rearrangement joins TRBV7-8 to TRBJ2-1; 8 bases align to TRBD2. Germline CDR1 reads SGHVS; CDR2 reads FQNEAQ. With 7 bases clipped from V and 4 bases from J, the junction kept 9 bases outside the gene matches. This CDR3 region has 15 residues. CDR3 nucleotide sequence: TGTGCCAGCACCTTCACTAGCGGAAAGTACAATGAGCAGTTCTTC. It codes for CASTFTSGKYNEQFF.

This clonotype was seen ten or more times. The chain is built from TRBV12-3 or TRBV12-4 and TRBJ1-5; D may be TRBD1 (5 bases). Trimming took off 6 bases at V and 3 bases at J, with 12 bases between the two ends. CDR3 size: 14 residues. The CDR3 reads CASSLVQDNQPQHF. The DNA of the CDR3 is TGTGCCAGCAGCTTGGTACAGGACAATCAGCCCCAGCATTTT.

V usage is TRBV5-6 and J usage is TRBJ2-3; 8 bases are shared with TRBD2. The CDR3 is 17 amino acids. The V gene end was trimmed by 4 bases and the J gene end by 3 bases; junction bases not matched to a gene: 13. Looked up from germline, CDR1 is SGHDT and CDR2 is YYEEEE. The CDR3 DNA reads as TGTGCCAGCAGCCTGAGTGGCGGGGGGCCGAGTACAGATACGCAGTATTTT. The encoded protein is CASSLSGGGPSTDTQYF.

This clonotype was observed many times. The rearrangement joins TRBV12-3 or TRBV12-4 to TRBJ2-3; the D gene is possibly TRBD1 (6 bases). The length of the CDR3 is 16 residues. V lost 3 bases and J 6 bases, leaving 19 bases between the germline ends. The CDR3 is CASSFPQGPMGDTQYF. As DNA, the CDR3 is TGTGCCAGCAGTTTCCCACAGGGTCCCATGGGGGATACGCAGTATTTT.

The chain has TRBV7-2 and TRBJ1-1; TRBD1 is a possible D gene (6 bases). This CDR3 has 15 residues. Germline V gene lookup returns CDR1 SGHTA and CDR2 FQGNSA. V lost 2 bases, J lost 4 bases, and 14 bases lay in between. The DNA of the CDR3 is TGTGCCAGCAGCTTATCTCGGGGGGCGAGCACTGAAGCTTTCTTT. The encoded protein is CASSLSRGASTEAFF.

This clonotype has a count of ten or more. The chain has TRBV5-5 and TRBJ2-1; TRBD1 aligns across 9 bases. The CDR3 contains 14 residues. Germline CDR1 SGHKS, CDR2 YYEKEE (reference sequence). Unmatched junction bases numbered 2, after V lost 0 bases and J lost 7 bases. CDR3 sequence: CASSLAGTGNEQFF. The DNA for the CDR3 is TGTGCCAGCAGCTTGGCCGGGACAGGGAATGAGCAGTTCTTC.

As to this clonotype: A single base separates this from a much larger clone, so it may be a read error. This chain links TRBV3-1 with TRBJ1-1; D gene ambiguous. Germline-derived CDR1 and CDR2 are LGHDT and YNNKEL (reference sequence). The CDR3 extends over 12 amino acids. The CDR3 nucleotides are TGTGCCAGCAGCCAAGTACCCTTTGAAGCTTCCTTT. Its protein product is CASSQVPFEASF.

This clonotype was seen repeatedly, ten times or more. This rearrangement joins TRBV29-1 to TRBJ1-1; D uncertain. Trimming cost V 3 bases and J 7 bases, with 12 bases left between them. Germline loops: CDR1 SQVTM, CDR2 ANQGSEA. The CDR3 length is 12 residues. The CDR3 protein is CSVDYGSGEAFF. The CDR3 nucleotides are TGCAGCGTTGATTACGGGAGCGGTGAAGCTTTCTTT. The full variable domain, its missing parts supplied by reference TRBV29-1 and TRBJ1-1, is SAVISQKPSRDICQRGTSLTIQCQVDSQVTMMFWYRQQPGQSLTLIATANQGSEATYESGFVIDKFPISRPNLTFSTLTVSNMSPEDSSIYLCSVDYGSGEAFFGQGTRLTVV.

Many counts were recorded for this clonotype. The chain is built from TRBV28 and TRBJ2-7, with 8 bases aligning to TRBD2. V shed 3 bases, J shed 3 bases, and the junction held 13 bases outside the gene matches. The CDR3 length is 17 residues. CDR1 is MDHEN, CDR2 SYDVKM, per germline. Written as DNA, the CDR3 is TGTGCCAGCAGTTTGTATACCTGGGCGGGAGGTCGCTACGAGCAGTACTTC. This codes for CASSLYTWAGGRYEQYF.